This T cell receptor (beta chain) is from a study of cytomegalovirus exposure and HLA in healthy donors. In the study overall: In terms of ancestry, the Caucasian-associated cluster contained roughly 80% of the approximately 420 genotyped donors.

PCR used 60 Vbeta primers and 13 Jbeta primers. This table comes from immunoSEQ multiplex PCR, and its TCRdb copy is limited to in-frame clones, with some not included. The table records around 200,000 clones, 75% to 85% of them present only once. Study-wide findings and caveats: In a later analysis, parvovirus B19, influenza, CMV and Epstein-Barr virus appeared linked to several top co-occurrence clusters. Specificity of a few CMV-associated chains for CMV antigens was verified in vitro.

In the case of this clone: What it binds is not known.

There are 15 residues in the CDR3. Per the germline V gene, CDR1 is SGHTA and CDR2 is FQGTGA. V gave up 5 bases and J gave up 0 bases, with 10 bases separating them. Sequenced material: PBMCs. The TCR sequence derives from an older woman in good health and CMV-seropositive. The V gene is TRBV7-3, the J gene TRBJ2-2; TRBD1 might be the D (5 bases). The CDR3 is CASSLTVANTGELFF. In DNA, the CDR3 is TGTGCCAGCAGCCTGACAGTAGCGAACACCGGGGAGCTGTTTTTT.